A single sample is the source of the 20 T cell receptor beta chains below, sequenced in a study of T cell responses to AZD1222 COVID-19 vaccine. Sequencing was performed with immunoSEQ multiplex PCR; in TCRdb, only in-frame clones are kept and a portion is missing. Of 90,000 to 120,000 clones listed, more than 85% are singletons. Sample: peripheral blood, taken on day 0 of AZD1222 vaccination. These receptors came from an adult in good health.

This CDR3 is CASSPLRGTVNEQFF. In DNA, the CDR3 is TGTGCCAGCAGCCCGCTGCGTGGAACGGTGAATGAGCAGTTCTTC. The V call is TRBV9, the J call TRBJ2-1; no clear D. Between the trimmed V and J ends, which lost 4 bases and 7 bases, there was a span of 18 bases. Germline loops: CDR1 SGDLS, CDR2 YYNGEE. The CDR3 has 15 amino acids. The entire variable domain, with the rest obtained from reference TRBV9 and TRBJ2-1, is as follows: DSGVTQTPKHLITATGQRVTLRCSPRSGDLSVYWYQQSLDQGLQFLIQYYNGEERAKGNILERFSAQQFPDLHSELNLSSLELGDSALYFCASSPLRGTVNEQFFGPGTRLTVL.

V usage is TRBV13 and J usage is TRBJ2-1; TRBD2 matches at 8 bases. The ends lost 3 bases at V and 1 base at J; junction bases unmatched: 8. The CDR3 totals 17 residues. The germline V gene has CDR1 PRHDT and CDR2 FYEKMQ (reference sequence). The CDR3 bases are TGTGCCAGCAGCTTCCAACGGGAGGGTGGTTCCTACAATGAGCAGTTCTTC. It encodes CASSFQREGGSYNEQFF.

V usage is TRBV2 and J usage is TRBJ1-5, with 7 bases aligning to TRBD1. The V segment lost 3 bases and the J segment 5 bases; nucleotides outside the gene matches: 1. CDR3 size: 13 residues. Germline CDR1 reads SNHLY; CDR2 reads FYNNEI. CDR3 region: CASSDDRDQPQHF. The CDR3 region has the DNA TGTGCCAGCAGTGACGACAGGGATCAGCCCCAGCATTTT.

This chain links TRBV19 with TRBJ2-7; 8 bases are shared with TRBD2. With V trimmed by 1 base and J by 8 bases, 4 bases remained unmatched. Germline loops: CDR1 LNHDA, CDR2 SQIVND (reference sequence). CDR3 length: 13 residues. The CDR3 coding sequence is TGTGCCAGTAGTATAGGGCCGGGAGGGAAGCAGTACTTC. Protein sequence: CASSIGPGGKQYF.

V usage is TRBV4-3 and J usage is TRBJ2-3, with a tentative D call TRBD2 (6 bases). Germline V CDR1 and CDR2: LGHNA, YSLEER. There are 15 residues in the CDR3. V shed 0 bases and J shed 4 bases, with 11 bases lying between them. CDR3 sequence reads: CASSQDPGSPDTQYF. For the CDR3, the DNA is TGCGCCAGCAGCCAAGATCCCGGGAGCCCAGATACGCAGTATTTT.

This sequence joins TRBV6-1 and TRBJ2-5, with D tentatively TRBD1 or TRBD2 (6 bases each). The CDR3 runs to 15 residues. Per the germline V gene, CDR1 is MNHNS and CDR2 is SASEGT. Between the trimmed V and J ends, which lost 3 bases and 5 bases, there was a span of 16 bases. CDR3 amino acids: CASSEDTGRRETQYF. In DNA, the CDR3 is TGTGCCAGCAGTGAGGATACAGGGAGGCGGGAGACCCAGTACTTC.

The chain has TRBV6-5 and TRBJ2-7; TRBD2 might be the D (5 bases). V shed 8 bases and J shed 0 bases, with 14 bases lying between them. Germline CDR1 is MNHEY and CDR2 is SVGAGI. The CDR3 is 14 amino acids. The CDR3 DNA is TGTGCCAGCGTCAGAGGGCTCGGCTCCTACGAGCAGTACTTC. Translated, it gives CASVRGLGSYEQYF.

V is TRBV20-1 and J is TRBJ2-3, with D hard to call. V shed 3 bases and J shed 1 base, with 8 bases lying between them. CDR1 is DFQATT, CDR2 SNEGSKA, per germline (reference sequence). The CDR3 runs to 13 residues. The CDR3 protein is CSASFRGTDTQYF. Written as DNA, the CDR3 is TGCAGTGCTAGTTTTCGGGGCACAGATACGCAGTATTTT.

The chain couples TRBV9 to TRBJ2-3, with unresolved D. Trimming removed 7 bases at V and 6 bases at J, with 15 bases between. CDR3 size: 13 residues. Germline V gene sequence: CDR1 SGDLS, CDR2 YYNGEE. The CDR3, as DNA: TGTGCCAGCCGCGCAAGCATAGGGGATACGCAGTATTTT. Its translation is CASRASIGDTQYF.

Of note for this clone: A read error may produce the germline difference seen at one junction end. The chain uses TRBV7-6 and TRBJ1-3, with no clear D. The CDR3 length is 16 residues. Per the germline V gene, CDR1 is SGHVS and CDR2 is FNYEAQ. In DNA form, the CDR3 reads TGTGCCAGCAGCCTAGCTAGCCCGTTCTCTGGAAACACCATATATTTT. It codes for CASSLASPFSGNTIYF. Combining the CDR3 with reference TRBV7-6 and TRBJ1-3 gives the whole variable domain GAGVSQSPRYKVTKRGQDVALRCDPISGHVSLYWYRQALGQGPEFLTYFNYEAQQDKSGLPNDRFSAERPEGSISTLTIQRTEQRDSAMYRCASSLASPFSGNTIYFGEGSWLTVV.

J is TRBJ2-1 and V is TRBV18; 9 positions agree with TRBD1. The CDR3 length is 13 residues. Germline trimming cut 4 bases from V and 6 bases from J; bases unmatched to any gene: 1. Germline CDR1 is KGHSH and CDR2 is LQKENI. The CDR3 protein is CASSQDRGNEQFF. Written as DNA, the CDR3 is TGTGCCAGCTCACAGGACAGGGGCAATGAGCAGTTCTTC. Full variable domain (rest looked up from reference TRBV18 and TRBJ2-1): NAGVMQNPRHLVRRRGQEARLRCSPMKGHSHVYWYRQLPEEGLKFMVYLQKENIIDESGMPKERFSAEFPKEGPSILRIQQVVRGDSAAYFCASSQDRGNEQFFGPGTRLTVL.

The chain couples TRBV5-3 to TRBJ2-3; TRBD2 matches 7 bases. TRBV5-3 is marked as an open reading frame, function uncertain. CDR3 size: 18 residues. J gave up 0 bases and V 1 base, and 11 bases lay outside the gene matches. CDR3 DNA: TGTGCCAGAAGCTTGCCCCAGCGGGGCTCCCCAAGCACAGATACGCAGTATTTT. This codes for CARSLPQRGSPSTDTQYF.

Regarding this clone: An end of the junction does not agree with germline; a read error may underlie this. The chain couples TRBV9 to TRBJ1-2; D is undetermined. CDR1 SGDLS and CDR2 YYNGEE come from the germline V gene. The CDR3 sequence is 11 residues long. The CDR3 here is CASSRPGSYSF. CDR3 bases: TGTGCCAGCAGCAGACCCGGGAGCTACTCTTTC. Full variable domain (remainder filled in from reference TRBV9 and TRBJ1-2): DSGVTQTPKHLITATGQRVTLRCSPRSGDLSVYWYQQSLDQGLQFLIQYYNGEERAKGNILERFSAQQFPDLHSELNLSSLELGDSALYFCASSRPGSYSFGSGTRLTVV.

In DNA, the CDR3 is TGTGCCAGCGGGAAAGGGGTTGGCTACACCTTC. This gives the protein CASGKGVGYTF. The chain employs TRBV5-6 and TRBJ1-2; perhaps TRBD1 as D (5 bases). The CDR3 runs 11 residues. Germline CDR1 and CDR2: SGHDT and YYEEEE. Trimming took off 7 bases at V and 7 bases at J, with 11 bases between the two ends.

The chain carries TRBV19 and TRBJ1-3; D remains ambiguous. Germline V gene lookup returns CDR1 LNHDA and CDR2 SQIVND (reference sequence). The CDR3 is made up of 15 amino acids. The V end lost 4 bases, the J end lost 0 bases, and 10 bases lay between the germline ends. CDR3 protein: CASSTSGSSGNTIYF. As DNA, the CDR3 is TGTGCCAGTAGTACCTCGGGGAGCTCTGGAAACACCATATATTTT.

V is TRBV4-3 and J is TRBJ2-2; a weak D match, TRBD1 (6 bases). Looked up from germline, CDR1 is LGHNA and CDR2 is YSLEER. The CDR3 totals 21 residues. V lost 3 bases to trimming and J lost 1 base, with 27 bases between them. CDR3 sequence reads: CASSHPTWTVDSRMNTGELFF. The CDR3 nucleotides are TGCGCCAGCAGCCACCCGACCTGGACAGTTGACTCGCGAATGAACACCGGGGAGCTGTTTTTT.

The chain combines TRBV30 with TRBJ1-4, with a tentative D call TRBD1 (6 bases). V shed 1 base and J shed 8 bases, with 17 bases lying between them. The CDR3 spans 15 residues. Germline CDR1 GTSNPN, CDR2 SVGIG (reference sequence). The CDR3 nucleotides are TGTGCCTGGAGTGAAGGACAGAGCACGTACGAAAAACTGTTTTTT. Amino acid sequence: CAWSEGQSTYEKLFF. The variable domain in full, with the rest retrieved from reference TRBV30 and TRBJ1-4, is SQTIHQWPATLVQPVGSPLSLECTVEGTSNPNLYWYRQAAGRGLQLLFYSVGIGQISSEVPQNLSASRPQDRQFILSSKKLLLSDSGFYLCAWSEGQSTYEKLFFGSGTQLSVL.

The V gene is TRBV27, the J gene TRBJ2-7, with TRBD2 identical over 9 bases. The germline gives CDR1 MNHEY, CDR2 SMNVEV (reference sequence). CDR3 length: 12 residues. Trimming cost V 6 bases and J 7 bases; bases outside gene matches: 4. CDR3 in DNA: TGTGCCAGCAGGACTAGCGGCTTAGAGCAGTACTTC. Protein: CASRTSGLEQYF.

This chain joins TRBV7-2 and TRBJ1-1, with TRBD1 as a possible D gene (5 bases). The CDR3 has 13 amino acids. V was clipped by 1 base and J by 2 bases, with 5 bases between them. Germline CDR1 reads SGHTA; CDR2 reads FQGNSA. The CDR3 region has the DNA TGTGCCAGCAGCTTAGGGACAAACACTGAAGCTTTCTTT. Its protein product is CASSLGTNTEAFF.

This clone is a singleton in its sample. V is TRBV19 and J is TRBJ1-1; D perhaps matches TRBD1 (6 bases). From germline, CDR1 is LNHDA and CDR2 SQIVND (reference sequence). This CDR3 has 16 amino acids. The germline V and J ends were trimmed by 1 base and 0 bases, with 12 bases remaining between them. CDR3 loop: CASSIAAGALNTEAFF. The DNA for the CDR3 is TGTGCCAGTAGTATAGCGGCAGGGGCCCTGAACACTGAAGCTTTCTTT.